The TCR beta chain under discussion was sequenced for a study of cytomegalovirus exposure and HLA in healthy donors. Points from the study as a whole: More than 150 TCR beta chains were listed as cytomegalovirus-associated. It was only CMV serostatus that was available as immune exposure information.

With 60 Vbeta and 13 Jbeta primers, the PCR was carried out. Sequencing was performed with immunoSEQ multiplex PCR; in TCRdb, only in-frame clones are kept and a portion is missing. The sample gives approximately 61,000 clones, around 78% of which show up once; 7.8% is in the top ten. Trimming pared 5 bases from V and 5 bases from J, leaving 18 bases between. Germline assignment: CDR1 SSHAT and CDR2 FNYEAQ (reference sequence). The CDR3 consists of 15 residues. Details on this clone: Its antigen remains unknown.

The chain has TRBV7-7 and TRBJ2-5; a possible D gene is TRBD2 (5 bases). This clonotype was sampled from a man aged 18 to 30 in good health and CMV-seropositive. Sequencing input: PBMCs. CDR3 in amino acids: CASSTREDGGETQYF. The CDR3 nucleotides read TGTGCCAGCAGCACCCGGGAAGACGGCGGGGAGACCCAGTACTTC.